The clone carrying this TCR beta chain has just one count. This record comes from a study of blood T cell repertoires in COVID-19. Whole-study context: COVID-19 samples collected from the United States, Italy and Spain covered acute and convalescent phases.

Looked up from germline, CDR1 is LGHDT and CDR2 is YNNKEL (reference sequence). V was pared by 1 base and J by 5 bases, with 5 bases between. The CDR3 loop spans 13 amino acids. This table comes from immunoSEQ multiplex PCR, and its TCRdb copy is limited to in-frame clones, with some not included. The table includes tens of thousands of clones, approximately 79% detected once. The rearrangement links TRBV3-1 (or the pseudogene TRBV3-2) to TRBJ2-2; no clear D. This receptor was identified in a man in his 70s with COVID-19, enrolled during active disease. Sequenced material: peripheral blood. Here the CDR3 reads CASSQVSTGELFF. CDR3 coding DNA: TGTGCCAGCAGCCAAGTTTCTACCGGGGAGCTGTTTTTT.